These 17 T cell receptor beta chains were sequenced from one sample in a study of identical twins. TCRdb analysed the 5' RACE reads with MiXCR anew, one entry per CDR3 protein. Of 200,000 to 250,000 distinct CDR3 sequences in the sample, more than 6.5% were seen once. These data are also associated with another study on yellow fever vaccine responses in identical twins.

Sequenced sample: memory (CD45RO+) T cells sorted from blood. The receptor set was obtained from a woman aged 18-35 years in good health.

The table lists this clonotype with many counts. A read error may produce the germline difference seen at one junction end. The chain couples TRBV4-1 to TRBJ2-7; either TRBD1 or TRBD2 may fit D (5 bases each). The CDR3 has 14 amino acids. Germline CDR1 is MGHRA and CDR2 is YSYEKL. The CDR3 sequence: CASSQGPGSYEQYF. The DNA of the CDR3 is TGTGCCAGCAGCCAAGGTCCAGGGAGCTACGAGCAGTACTTC.

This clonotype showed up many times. The CDR3 region is CASSPDSSGRGNEQFF. For the CDR3, the DNA is TGTGCCAGCAGCCCCGACTCCAGCGGGAGAGGTAATGAGCAGTTCTTC. V usage is TRBV7-2 and J usage is TRBJ2-1; 8 bases fit TRBD2. The CDR3 sequence is 16 residues long. Trimming took 5 bases from V and 7 from J; bases not matched to a gene: 13. Germline CDR1 is SGHTA and CDR2 is FQGNSA.

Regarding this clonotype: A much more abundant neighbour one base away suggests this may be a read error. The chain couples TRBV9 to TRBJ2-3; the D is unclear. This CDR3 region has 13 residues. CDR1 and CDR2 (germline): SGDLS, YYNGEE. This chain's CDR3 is CASSPGDTDAQYF. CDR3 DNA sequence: TGTGCCAGCAGCCCTGGCGACACAGATGCGCAGTATTTT.

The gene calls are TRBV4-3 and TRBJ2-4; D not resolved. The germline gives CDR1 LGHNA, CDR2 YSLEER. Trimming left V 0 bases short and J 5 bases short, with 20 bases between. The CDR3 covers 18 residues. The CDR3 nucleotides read TGCGCCAGCAGCCAAGAGAGGATGGGCCCCTCGGCCGAAAACATTCAGTACTTC. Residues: CASSQERMGPSAENIQYF.

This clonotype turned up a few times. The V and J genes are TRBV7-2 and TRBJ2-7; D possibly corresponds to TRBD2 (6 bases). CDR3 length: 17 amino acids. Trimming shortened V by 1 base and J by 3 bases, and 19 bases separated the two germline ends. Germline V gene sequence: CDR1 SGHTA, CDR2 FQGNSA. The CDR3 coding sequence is TGTGCCAGCAGCTTAGTGTGGGGCGGGACCAGTTTCTACGAGCAGTACTTC. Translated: CASSLVWGGTSFYEQYF. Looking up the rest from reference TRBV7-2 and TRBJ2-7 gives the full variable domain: GAGVSQSPSNKVTEKGKDVELRCDPISGHTALYWYRQSLGQGLEFLIYFQGNSAPDKSGLPSDRFSAERTGGSVSTLTIQRTQQEDSAVYLCASSLVWGGTSFYEQYFGPGTRLTVT.

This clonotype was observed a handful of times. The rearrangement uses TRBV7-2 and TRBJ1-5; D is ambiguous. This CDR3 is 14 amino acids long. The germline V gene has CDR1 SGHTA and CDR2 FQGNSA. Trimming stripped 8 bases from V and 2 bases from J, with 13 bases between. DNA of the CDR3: TGTGCCAGCGGATTAGGAAGCGGCAATCAGCCCCAGCATTTT. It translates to CASGLGSGNQPQHF.

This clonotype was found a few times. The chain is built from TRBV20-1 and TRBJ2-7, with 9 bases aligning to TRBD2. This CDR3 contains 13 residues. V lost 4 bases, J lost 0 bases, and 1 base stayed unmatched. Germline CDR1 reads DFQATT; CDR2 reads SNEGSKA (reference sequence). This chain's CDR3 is CSAKLAGSYEQYF. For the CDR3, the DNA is TGCAGTGCTAAACTAGCGGGCTCCTACGAGCAGTACTTC.

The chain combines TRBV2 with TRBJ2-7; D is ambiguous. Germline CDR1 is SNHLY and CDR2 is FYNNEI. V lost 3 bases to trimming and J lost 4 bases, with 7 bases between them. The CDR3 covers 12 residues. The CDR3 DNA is TGTGCCAGCAGTGATTACATGTACGAGCAGTACTTC. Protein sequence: CASSDYMYEQYF.

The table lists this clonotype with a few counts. The CDR3 region is CSAVVFGGPLEQYF. CDR3 coding DNA: TGCAGTGCTGTCGTTTTTGGAGGTCCCCTCGAGCAGTACTTC. The V gene is TRBV20-1, the J gene TRBJ2-7; TRBD2 might be the D (5 bases). Trimming cost V 5 bases and J 6 bases, with 20 bases left between them. CDR1 and CDR2 (germline): DFQATT, SNEGSKA (reference sequence). The CDR3 spans 14 residues.

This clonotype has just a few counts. CDR3 in amino acids: CASSQENPGANVLTF. CDR3 in DNA: TGTGCCAGCAGCCAAGAGAATCCCGGGGCCAACGTCCTGACTTTC. The V call is TRBV14, the J call TRBJ2-6; D unresolved. Trimming took off 0 bases at V and 4 bases at J, with 7 bases between the two ends. The CDR3 has 15 amino acids. Looked up from germline, CDR1 is SGHDN and CDR2 is FVKESK.

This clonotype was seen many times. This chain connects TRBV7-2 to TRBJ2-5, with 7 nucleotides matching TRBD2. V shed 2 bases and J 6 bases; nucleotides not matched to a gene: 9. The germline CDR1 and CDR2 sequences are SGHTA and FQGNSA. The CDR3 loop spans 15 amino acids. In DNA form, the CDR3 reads TGTGCCAGCAGCTTAAGTGCGGGAGCGGTGAAGACCCAGTACTTC. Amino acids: CASSLSAGAVKTQYF.

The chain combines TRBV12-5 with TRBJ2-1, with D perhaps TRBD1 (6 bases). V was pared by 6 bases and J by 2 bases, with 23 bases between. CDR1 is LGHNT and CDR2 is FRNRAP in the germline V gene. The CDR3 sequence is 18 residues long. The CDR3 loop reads CASGRGSKNRVTYNEQFF. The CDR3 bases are TGTGCTAGTGGACGCGGATCGAAGAACAGGGTCACCTACAATGAGCAGTTCTTC.

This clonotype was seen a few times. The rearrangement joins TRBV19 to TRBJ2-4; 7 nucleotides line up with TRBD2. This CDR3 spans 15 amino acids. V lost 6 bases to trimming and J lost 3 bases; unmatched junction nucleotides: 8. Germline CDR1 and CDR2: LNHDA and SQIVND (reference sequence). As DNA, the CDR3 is TGTGCCAGTAGCGCCACTAGCGTAGGCAAAAACATTCAGTACTTC. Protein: CASSATSVGKNIQYF.

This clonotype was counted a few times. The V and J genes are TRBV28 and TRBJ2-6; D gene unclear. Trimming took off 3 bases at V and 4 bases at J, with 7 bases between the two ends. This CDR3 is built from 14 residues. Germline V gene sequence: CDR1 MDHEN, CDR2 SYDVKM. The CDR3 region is CASSFSLGANVLTF. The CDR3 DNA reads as TGTGCCAGCAGTTTTAGCCTGGGGGCCAACGTCCTGACTTTC.

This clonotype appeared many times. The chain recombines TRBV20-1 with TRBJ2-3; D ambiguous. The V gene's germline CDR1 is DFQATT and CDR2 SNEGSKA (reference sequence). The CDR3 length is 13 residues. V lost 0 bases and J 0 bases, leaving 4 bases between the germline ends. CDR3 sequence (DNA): TGCAGTGCTAGAGACCCTAGCACAGATACGCAGTATTTT. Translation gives CSARDPSTDTQYF.

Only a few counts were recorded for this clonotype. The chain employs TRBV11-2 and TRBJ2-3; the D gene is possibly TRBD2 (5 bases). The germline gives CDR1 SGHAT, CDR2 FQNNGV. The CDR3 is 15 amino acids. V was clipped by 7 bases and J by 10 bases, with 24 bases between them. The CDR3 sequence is CASILGSNPFVPQYF. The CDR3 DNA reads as TGTGCCAGCATTCTAGGGAGTAATCCCTTCGTCCCGCAGTATTTT.

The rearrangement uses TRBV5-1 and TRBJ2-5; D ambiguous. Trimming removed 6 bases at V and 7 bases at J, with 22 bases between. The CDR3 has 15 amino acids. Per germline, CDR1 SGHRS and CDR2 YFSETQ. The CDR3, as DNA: TGCGCCAGCAAAAAGATCCGCGGTCCGGGTGGGACCCAGTACTTC. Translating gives CASKKIRGPGGTQYF.